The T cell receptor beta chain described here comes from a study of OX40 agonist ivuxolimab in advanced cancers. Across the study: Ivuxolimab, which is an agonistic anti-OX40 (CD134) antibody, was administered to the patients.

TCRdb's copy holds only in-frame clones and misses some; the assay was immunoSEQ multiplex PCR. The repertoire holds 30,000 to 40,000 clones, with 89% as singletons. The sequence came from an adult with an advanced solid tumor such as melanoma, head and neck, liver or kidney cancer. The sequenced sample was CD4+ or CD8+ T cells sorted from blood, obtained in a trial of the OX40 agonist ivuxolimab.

CDR3 amino acids: CASSSGRDSYEQYF. The CDR3 nucleotides read TGTGCCAGCAGCTCCGGCAGGGACTCCTACGAGCAGTACTTC. This chain uses TRBV11-2 with TRBJ2-7; tentative D call: TRBD1 (5 bases). V was cut by 4 bases and J by 0 bases, with 10 bases left in between. The V gene's germline CDR1 is SGHAT and CDR2 FQNNGV. The CDR3 is 14 amino acids.